The 7 T cell receptor beta chains below come from one sample, sequenced in a study of T cells in Graves' hyperthyroidism and ophthalmopathy. Researchers amplified the TCR beta CDR3 regions from RNA transcripts. During a first-round RT-PCR of the TCR CDR3, the HTBI primer set was used. Each CDR3 protein is one row after TCRdb ran MiXCR on the multiplex PCR reads. The data show about 410,000 distinct CDR3 sequences, over 12% seen once. Sequencing was performed on blood. These TCRs come from a man aged 18 to 29 with Graves' ophthalmopathy.

This clonotype was counted ten times or more. The rearrangement links TRBV6-2 or TRBV6-3 to TRBJ2-3; 9 nucleotides align to TRBD2. CDR1 is MNHEY and CDR2 is SVGEGT in the germline V gene. Unmatched junction bases numbered 6, after V lost 4 bases and J lost 7 bases. The CDR3 is made up of 14 amino acids. The CDR3 spells CASSSRTSANTQYF. CDR3 DNA sequence: TGTGCCAGCAGTTCCAGGACTAGCGCTAATACGCAGTATTTT.

This chain connects TRBV4-1 to TRBJ2-3; D remains ambiguous. V was trimmed by 0 bases and J by 4 bases, leaving 14 bases between them. CDR1 is MGHRA, CDR2 YSYEKL, per germline. The CDR3 loop spans 16 amino acids. The chain's CDR3 is CASSQEGFKNADTQYF. The CDR3 coding sequence is TGCGCCAGCAGCCAAGAGGGCTTCAAAAACGCAGATACGCAGTATTTT.

This clonotype has a handful of counts. For the CDR3, the DNA is TGTGCCAGCAGCTTGGAGGACAGACCGTACAATGAGCAGTTCTTC. This translates into CASSLEDRPYNEQFF. The V and J genes are TRBV5-4 and TRBJ2-1; D possibly corresponds to TRBD1 (6 bases). Germline V gene sequence: CDR1 SGHNT, CDR2 YYREEE (reference sequence). Trimming cost V 0 bases and J 4 bases, with 11 bases left between them. CDR3 size: 15 residues.

This clonotype has at least ten counts. The rearrangement links TRBV12-3 or TRBV12-4 to TRBJ1-5; D unclear. The V gene lost 0 bases and the J gene lost 10 bases, with 10 bases spanning the gap. The CDR3 has 13 residues. The CDR3 nucleotides are TGTGCCAGCAGTTTAGCATTGGTGGGCCCCCAGCATTTT. Protein sequence: CASSLALVGPQHF.

For this clonotype: Given a much more abundant clone one base away, this may be a read error. The chain combines TRBV6-2 or TRBV6-3 with TRBJ2-7; 10 bases are a match to TRBD1. Per germline, CDR1 MNHEY and CDR2 SVGEGT. The CDR3 has 17 residues. J gave up 3 bases and V 2 bases, and 10 bases lay outside the gene matches. CDR3 in amino acids: CASSYPPSGQGNYEQYF. The CDR3 region has the DNA TGTGCCAGCAGTTACCCTCCATCGGGACAGGGGAACTACGAGCAGTACTTC.

The chain recombines TRBV19 with TRBJ2-7; 11 positions match TRBD2. The CDR3 sequence is 19 residues long. J gave up 0 bases and V 4 bases, and 14 bases lay outside the gene matches. The germline CDR1 and CDR2 sequences are LNHDA and SQIVND (reference sequence). CDR3 sequence: CASSTPDTTSGGTSYEQYF. CDR3 coding DNA: TGTGCCAGTAGTACCCCCGACACCACTAGCGGGGGCACCTCCTACGAGCAGTACTTC.

The chain joins TRBV19 to TRBJ2-7; D may be TRBD1 (6 bases). This CDR3 is 13 amino acids long. Germline assignment: CDR1 LNHDA and CDR2 SQIVND (reference sequence). V dropped 5 bases and J dropped 3 bases, with 11 bases sitting between them. CDR3 in amino acids: CASSARTVYEQYF. Here the CDR3 DNA reads TGTGCCAGTAGTGCCCGGACAGTCTACGAGCAGTACTTC. The full variable domain, its missing parts supplied by reference TRBV19 and TRBJ2-7, is DGGITQSPKYLFRKEGQNVTLSCEQNLNHDAMYWYRQDPGQGLRLIYYSQIVNDFQKGDIAEGYSVSREKKESFPLTVTSAQKNPTAFYLCASSARTVYEQYFGPGTRLTVT.